The 16 T cell receptor beta chains in this list originate from one sample, sequenced in a study of T cell changes during pregnancy in multiple sclerosis. The method was immunoSEQ multiplex PCR; TCRdb's version includes in-frame clones alone and lacks a portion of them. The table has 35,000 to 50,000 clones, about 90% seen once. Specimen: CD4+ T cells from peripheral blood mononuclear cells, collected after pregnancy. The source is a female donor with multiple sclerosis, enrolled in a pregnancy study.

The V and J genes are TRBV7-9 and TRBJ2-5; 8 nucleotides line up with TRBD1. The germline V gene encodes CDR1 SEHNR and CDR2 FQNEAQ (reference sequence). With 3 bases clipped from V and 4 bases from J, the junction kept 10 bases outside the gene matches. CDR3 length: 16 amino acids. DNA of the CDR3: TGTGCCAGCAGCTTTGGCCCCGGACAGGGCGGAGAGACCCAGTACTTC. Its translation is CASSFGPGQGGETQYF.

The V and J genes are TRBV5-1 and TRBJ1-6; TRBD1 might be the D (6 bases). The CDR3 is made up of 16 amino acids. Trimming took 0 bases from V and 5 from J, leaving 12 bases between them. Germline V gives CDR1 SGHRS, CDR2 YFSETQ. The CDR3 nucleotides are TGCGCCAGCAGCTTGGCACAGGGCTCGGATAATTCACCCCTCCACTTT. It encodes CASSLAQGSDNSPLHF.

The chain is built from TRBV6-5 and TRBJ1-2; 8 nucleotides line up with TRBD1. The CDR3 has 16 residues. Germline-derived CDR1 and CDR2 are MNHEY and SVGAGI. The V gene end was trimmed by 2 bases and the J gene end by 6 bases; junction bases not matched to a gene: 11. CDR3 loop: CASSYTPGQEEDGYTF. The CDR3 DNA reads as TGTGCCAGCAGTTACACACCGGGACAGGAAGAGGATGGCTACACCTTC.

V and J are TRBV4-1 and TRBJ2-3, with D perhaps matching TRBD1 (6 bases). The CDR3 covers 14 residues. Germline loops: CDR1 MGHRA, CDR2 YSYEKL. The germline V and J ends were trimmed by 0 bases and 5 bases, with 9 bases remaining between them. The CDR3 here is CASSQDKGGDTQYF. CDR3 nucleotide sequence: TGCGCCAGCAGCCAAGATAAAGGGGGAGATACGCAGTATTTT.

The CDR3 sequence: CASSLEQFQPQHF. CDR3 nucleotide sequence: TGTGCCAGCAGCTTGGAACAGTTTCAGCCCCAGCATTTT. This chain links TRBV5-8 with TRBJ1-5; the D is unclear. Germline V CDR1 and CDR2: SGHTS, YDEGEE. V was pared by 0 bases and J by 6 bases, with 7 bases between. The CDR3 has 13 amino acids.

This sequence joins TRBV2 and TRBJ2-3; 7 bases align to TRBD2. From germline, CDR1 is SNHLY and CDR2 FYNNEI. Unmatched junction bases numbered 6, after V lost 1 base and J lost 2 bases. CDR3 length: 16 residues. The CDR3 sequence: CASSEDRTRYTDTQYF. Written as DNA, the CDR3 is TGTGCCAGCAGTGAAGATAGGACTAGGTACACAGATACGCAGTATTTT.

The chain links TRBV4-3 to TRBJ2-7, with TRBD1 matching 9 bases. The CDR3 length is 16 residues. CDR1 and CDR2 from the germline V gene are LGHNA and YSLEER. After removal of 3 bases from V and 2 bases from J, the junction contained 8 bases not matched to a gene. In nucleotides, the CDR3 is TGCGCCAGCAGCCACTCGACAGGGGGGTTCGCCTACGAGCAGTACTTC. Its translation: CASSHSTGGFAYEQYF.

The V and J genes are TRBV27 and TRBJ2-1; TRBD2 agrees at 9 bases. CDR3 length equals 19 residues. Germline V lookup: CDR1 MNHEY, CDR2 SMNVEV (reference sequence). V lost 3 bases, J lost 0 bases, and 12 bases stayed unmatched. The CDR3 loop is CASSFRPKAGGNSYNEQFF. The CDR3 nucleotides read TGTGCCAGCAGTTTTCGACCTAAAGCGGGGGGTAACTCCTACAATGAGCAGTTCTTC.

The V gene is TRBV7-2, the J gene TRBJ2-7; 8 bases map to TRBD1. The length of the CDR3 is 14 residues. The germline gives CDR1 SGHTA, CDR2 FQGNSA. The J segment lost 1 base and the V segment lost 6 bases, leaving 5 bases of the junction unmatched. The CDR3 coding sequence is TGTGCCAGCAGTCCGGACAGGGTGTCCTACGAGCAGTACTTC. It yields the protein CASSPDRVSYEQYF.

This clone was counted a few times. The J gene is TRBJ1-5, the V gene TRBV9; no definite D call. Germline CDR1 reads SGDLS; CDR2 reads YYNGEE. This CDR3 spans 13 amino acids. V gave up 0 bases and J gave up 7 bases, with 8 bases separating them. The CDR3 coding sequence is TGTGCCAGCAGCGTAGGTAGCGGACAGCCCCAGCATTTT. This encodes CASSVGSGQPQHF.

Details on this clone: A junction boundary mismatches the germline segment, possibly from a read error. The J gene is TRBJ2-2, the V gene TRBV7-7, with TRBD1 identical over 10 bases. Germline-derived CDR1 and CDR2 are SSHAT and FNYEAQ (reference sequence). The CDR3 is made up of 16 amino acids. This chain's CDR3 is CASSREGQGDTGELFF. DNA for the CDR3: TGTGCTAGCAGTCGGGAAGGACAGGGGGACACCGGGGAGCTGTTTTTT. Based on the CDR3 plus reference TRBV7-7 and TRBJ2-2, the full variable domain is GAGVSQSPRYKVTKRGQDVTLRCDPISSHATLYWYQQALGQGPEFLTYFNYEAQPDKSGLPSDRFSAERPEGSISTLTIQRTEQRDSAMYRCASSREGQGDTGELFFGEGSRLTVL.

The V gene is TRBV29-1, the J gene TRBJ2-1; 8 bases map to TRBD2. V gave up 3 bases and J gave up 4 bases; unmatched junction bases: 5. This CDR3 spans 14 amino acids. The germline V gene encodes CDR1 SQVTM and CDR2 ANQGSEA. For the CDR3, the DNA is TGCAGCGTTGATTTGGGACTAGGGTACAATGAGCAGTTCTTC. Its protein is CSVDLGLGYNEQFF.

V and J are TRBV9 and TRBJ2-5; possible D gene TRBD1, 5 bases. V was trimmed by 0 bases and J by 5 bases, leaving 11 bases between them. The CDR3 totals 14 residues. Germline V gene data show CDR1 as SGDLS and CDR2 as YYNGEE. The CDR3 is CASSVGGGVETQYF. CDR3 sequence (DNA): TGTGCCAGCAGCGTAGGGGGCGGAGTCGAGACCCAGTACTTC.

This clone was counted only a few times. V gene TRBV7-2 combines with J gene TRBJ2-2; D gene unclear. Trimming took off 6 bases at V and 7 bases at J, with 12 bases between the two ends. The CDR3 runs to 13 residues. Germline lookup yields CDR1 SGHTA and CDR2 FQGNSA. CDR3 region: CASSLDNHGELFF. For the CDR3, the DNA is TGTGCCAGCAGTCTCGACAATCACGGGGAGCTGTTTTTT.

V and J are TRBV15 and TRBJ1-2, with 11 nucleotides matching TRBD1. The junction had 9 bases not matched to a gene; V was cut back by 0 bases and J by 6 bases. The V gene's germline CDR1 is LNHNV and CDR2 YYDKDF (reference sequence). The CDR3 has 17 residues. The CDR3 nucleotides read TGTGCCACCAGCAGAGATCGGTCGCGGACAGGGGGCGATGGCTACACCTTC. Protein: CATSRDRSRTGGDGYTF.

This chain uses TRBV2 with TRBJ1-2, with 9 nucleotides matching TRBD1. The germline CDR1 and CDR2 sequences are SNHLY and FYNNEI. The CDR3 is 15 residues long. V shed 2 bases, J shed 8 bases, and the junction held 9 bases outside the gene matches. CDR3 residues: CASSEIGTGRDGYTF. The CDR3 bases are TGTGCCAGCAGTGAAATCGGGACAGGGCGAGACGGCTACACCTTC.